The T cell receptor (beta chain) under discussion was sequenced for a study of spatial heterogeneity in lung cancer. Study-level points and caveats: Blood carried ubiquitous expanded tumor TCRs more at resection than follow-up.

Documented time point: sample taken at primary tumor resection. Unsorted whole RNA of tumor, nontumor lung or frozen PBMC was sequenced. One entry per CDR3 protein results from TCRdb running MiXCR on the 5' RACE reads. The sample gives approximately 40,000 distinct CDR3 sequences, 4% to 6% of which show up once; 25% is in the top ten. The sample holds many counts of this clonotype. The antigen remains undetermined. The receptor comes from a female donor with early-stage non-small cell lung cancer. The sequences come from PBMCs, collected at surgery.

The CDR3 region is CASSLGPDGTYEQYF. The CDR3, as DNA: TGTGCCAGCAGCTTGGGCCCGGACGGGACCTACGAGCAGTACTTC. The chain links TRBV5-5 to TRBJ2-7; D is possibly TRBD2 (5 bases). The CDR3 covers 15 residues. The V end was cut by 0 bases, the J end by 2 bases, with 12 bases between. Germline CDR1 SGHKS, CDR2 YYEKEE (reference sequence).